This passage covers 25 T cell receptor beta chains from one sample sequenced in a study of T-cell reconstitution after alpha-beta-depleted transplantation in children. As it was prepared, the TCRbeta library received unique molecular identifiers. One entry per CDR3 protein, called by TCRdb with MiXCR from the PCR reads. The table has roughly 420,000 distinct CDR3 sequences, 15% to 20% seen once. Sequences were derived from PBMCs, mostly from graft donor cells, sampled 360 days after TCRalphabeta/CD19-depleted stem cell transplant. The receptors stem from a boy less than two years old who had a stem cell transplant for Wiskott-Aldrich syndrome, so the T cells may come from the graft donor.

The sample holds a few counts of this clonotype. The chain couples TRBV5-1 to TRBJ2-5; possibly TRBD1 for D (6 bases). The germline V and J ends were trimmed by 3 bases and 5 bases, with 14 bases remaining between them. The CDR3 consists of 14 residues. The germline V gene encodes CDR1 SGHRS and CDR2 YFSETQ. The CDR3 DNA reads TGCGCCAGCAGCTCTAGACAGGCGTATGAGACCCAGTACTTC. As protein: CASSSRQAYETQYF.

On this clonotype itself: The junction and the germline gene differ at one end; a read error may be behind it. The chain links TRBV15 to TRBJ2-7, with 9 positions matching TRBD2. Per the germline V gene, CDR1 is LNHNV and CDR2 is YYDKDF (reference sequence). The CDR3 spans 12 residues. DNA for the CDR3: TGTGCCACCAGCAGATTAGGACTAGCGTGGGACTTC. Translation gives CATSRLGLAWDF.

This clonotype occurred a few times. The rearrangement uses TRBV18 and TRBJ2-1; 7 nucleotides match TRBD2. There are 15 residues in the CDR3. The ends lost 6 bases at V and 6 bases at J; junction bases unmatched: 11. Germline CDR1 KGHSH, CDR2 LQKENI. This CDR3 reads CASSPLSLAGNEQFF. In DNA, the CDR3 is TGTGCCAGCTCCCCCTTGTCCTTAGCGGGCAATGAGCAGTTCTTC.

This clonotype was counted once. The chain combines TRBV6-1 with TRBJ2-2; perhaps TRBD1 as D (6 bases). Trimming took off 6 bases at V and 3 bases at J, with 14 bases between the two ends. Germline V CDR1 and CDR2: MNHNS, SASEGT. This CDR3 has 15 residues. CDR3 nucleotides: TGTGCCAGCAGAAAGCCGGGACATCACACCGGGGAGCTGTTTTTT. This codes for CASRKPGHHTGELFF.

This clonotype was observed many times. This chain joins TRBV10-3 and TRBJ2-3; 13 nucleotides align to TRBD2. After removal of 6 bases from V and 2 bases from J, the junction contained 5 bases not matched to a gene. Germline lookup yields CDR1 ENHRY and CDR2 SYGVKD. This CDR3 has 16 amino acids. CDR3 DNA: TGTGCCATCAGCAAACTAGCGGGAGGGAACACAGATACGCAGTATTTT. Its protein is CAISKLAGGNTDTQYF.

This chain connects TRBV28 to TRBJ2-5; 8 bases are a match to TRBD1. CDR3 size: 15 residues. The V gene's germline CDR1 is MDHEN and CDR2 SYDVKM. V lost 4 bases, J lost 5 bases, and 9 bases stayed unmatched. The CDR3 protein is CASSSQDRVGETQYF. In DNA, the CDR3 is TGTGCCAGCAGTTCCCAGGACAGGGTGGGGGAGACCCAGTACTTC.

This clonotype occurred a few times. V is TRBV27 and J is TRBJ2-3; TRBD1 matches at 7 bases. V trimming: 0 bases; J trimming: 2 bases; junction bases outside the gene matches: 8. This CDR3 contains 17 residues. The germline V gene has CDR1 MNHEY and CDR2 SMNVEV (reference sequence). The CDR3 nucleotides are TGTGCCAGCAGTTTATCGACAGGGTCACATTCCACAGATACGCAGTATTTT. Translation gives CASSLSTGSHSTDTQYF.

The chain links TRBV6-2 or TRBV6-3 to TRBJ2-7; no definite D call. V was trimmed by 8 bases and J by 2 bases, leaving 19 bases between them. Germline V CDR1 and CDR2: MNHEY, SVGEGT. The CDR3 contains 15 residues. DNA of the CDR3: TGTGCCAGCCGTGTCAGGAAAACCACCACCTACGAGCAGTACTTC. Protein sequence: CASRVRKTTTYEQYF.

This clonotype was seen only once. The rearrangement uses TRBV6-2 or TRBV6-3 and TRBJ2-1; TRBD2 aligns across 9 bases. The CDR3 is 15 residues long. CDR1 and CDR2 (germline): MNHEY, SVGEGT. J was trimmed by 9 bases and V by 3 bases; bases with no gene match: 9. The CDR3 sequence is CASSYPASGVFEQFF. Here the CDR3 DNA reads TGTGCCAGCAGTTATCCGGCTAGCGGGGTCTTTGAGCAGTTCTTC.

This clonotype showed up just a few times. The chain carries TRBV5-1 and TRBJ2-1, with 11 bases that match TRBD2. Germline V gene sequence: CDR1 SGHRS, CDR2 YFSETQ. The CDR3 sequence is 18 residues long. V was clipped by 6 bases and J by 4 bases; unmatched bases: 15. CDR3 coding DNA: TGCGCCAGCACCCTCGGGGTAGCGGGGGGGTTTCCGTACAATGAGCAGTTCTTC. Its protein is CASTLGVAGGFPYNEQFF.

This clonotype was observed a handful of times. This chain connects TRBV7-9 to TRBJ1-2; D unresolved. Trimming removed 5 bases from V and 0 bases from J, with 7 bases in between. Germline V gives CDR1 SEHNR, CDR2 FQNEAQ (reference sequence). The CDR3 consists of 13 residues. CDR3 coding DNA: TGTGCCAGCAGCACCGGGACTAACTATGGCTACACCTTC. Protein: CASSTGTNYGYTF.

The J gene is TRBJ2-4, the V gene TRBV28; 8 bases map to TRBD2. Trimming took 2 bases from V and 6 from J; bases not matched to a gene: 3. There are 14 residues in the CDR3. Germline assignment: CDR1 MDHEN and CDR2 SYDVKM. CDR3 in amino acids: CASSLRGLGNIQYF. CDR3 DNA: TGTGCCAGCAGTTTAAGGGGACTAGGAAACATTCAGTACTTC.

The genes are TRBV5-1 and TRBJ2-5; tentatively, D is TRBD1 or TRBD2 (6 bases each). The CDR3 consists of 15 residues. Germline assignment: CDR1 SGHRS and CDR2 YFSETQ. V lost 5 bases to trimming and J lost 2 bases, with 16 bases between them. The chain's CDR3 is CASSLDGGRQETQYF. As DNA, the CDR3 is TGCGCCAGCAGTCTCGACGGGGGCCGACAAGAGACCCAGTACTTC.

This clonotype showed up just a few times. The rearrangement joins TRBV12-3 or TRBV12-4 to TRBJ1-5; D is perhaps TRBD1 (5 bases). The V end lost 3 bases, the J end lost 4 bases, and 19 bases lay between the germline ends. CDR3 length: 17 residues. The CDR3 spells CASSLVLGELSNQPQHF. The CDR3 region has the DNA TGTGCCAGCAGTTTGGTTTTAGGGGAACTCAGTAATCAGCCCCAGCATTTT.

V usage is TRBV7-9 and J usage is TRBJ2-7; TRBD1 might be the D (5 bases). Germline V gene lookup returns CDR1 SEHNR and CDR2 FQNEAQ (reference sequence). This CDR3 has 13 residues. Trimming removed 4 bases at V and 2 bases at J, with 9 bases between. CDR3 residues: CASSYPGTYEQYF. In DNA, the CDR3 is TGTGCCAGCAGCTATCCAGGGACCTACGAGCAGTACTTC.

This clonotype was found a few times. The chain links TRBV30 to TRBJ1-1; possibly TRBD1 for D (6 bases). This CDR3 region has 14 residues. Looked up from germline, CDR1 is GTSNPN and CDR2 is SVGIG (reference sequence). V was cut by 1 base and J by 5 bases, with 14 bases left in between. The CDR3 DNA reads TGTGCCTGGAGTGGCTGGGGGCGGGGAACTGAAGCTTTCTTT. Translation gives CAWSGWGRGTEAFF.

The chain uses TRBV15 and TRBJ2-7; D is undetermined. V lost 1 base, J lost 4 bases, and 14 bases lay in between. Germline lookup yields CDR1 LNHNV and CDR2 YYDKDF (reference sequence). The CDR3 extends over 15 amino acids. The CDR3 sequence is CATSRVGSVEYEQYF. The CDR3 nucleotides read TGTGCCACCAGCAGAGTGGGCTCGGTTGAATACGAGCAGTACTTC.

This clonotype was counted between two and nine times. The V gene is TRBV20-1, the J gene TRBJ2-3; 9 positions agree with TRBD2. Losses at the gene ends were 3 bases for V and 3 bases for J; bases not matched to a gene: 10. The CDR3 loop spans 16 amino acids. CDR1 is DFQATT and CDR2 is SNEGSKA in the germline V gene (reference sequence). The CDR3, as DNA: TGCAGTGCTAGCCCGGGACTAGCTAAGGGTACAGATACGCAGTATTTT. It is translated as CSASPGLAKGTDTQYF.

This clonotype was seen many times. The chain has TRBV7-8 and TRBJ2-1, with 11 bases that match TRBD1. The J segment lost 4 bases and the V segment lost 2 bases, leaving 16 bases of the junction unmatched. The CDR3 is 20 residues long. Looked up from germline, CDR1 is SGHVS and CDR2 is FQNEAQ. DNA of the CDR3: TGTGCCAGCAGCTTACGACTGCGGACAGGGGGCTATCTATCGTACAATGAGCAGTTCTTC. Amino acids: CASSLRLRTGGYLSYNEQFF. The full variable domain, rest sourced from reference TRBV7-8 and TRBJ2-1, is GAGVSQSPRYKVAKRGQDVALRCDPISGHVSLFWYQQALGQGPEFLTYFQNEAQLDKSGLPSDRFFAERPEGSVSTLKIQRTQQEDSAVYLCASSLRLRTGGYLSYNEQFFGPGTRLTVL.

The chain has TRBV12-5 and TRBJ2-1; no reliable D call. The CDR3 is 12 residues long. V lost 2 bases and J 4 bases, leaving 3 bases between the germline ends. Germline CDR1 is LGHNT and CDR2 is FRNRAP. The CDR3 nucleotides are TGTGCTAGTGGTTTGATGTACAATGAGCAGTTCTTC. It yields the protein CASGLMYNEQFF.

The chain recombines TRBV4-3 with TRBJ2-5; a weak D match, TRBD2 (5 bases). Germline V gives CDR1 LGHNA, CDR2 YSLEER. Between the trimmed V and J ends, which lost 1 base and 1 base, there was a span of 16 bases. This CDR3 is 17 amino acids long. DNA of the CDR3: TGCGCCAGCAGCCAAGCTTCTGGGCTGGGGAGCCAAGAGACCCAGTACTTC. This encodes CASSQASGLGSQETQYF.

This clonotype was found a few times. The chain uses TRBV4-3 and TRBJ2-5; D is possibly TRBD1 or TRBD2 (6 bases each). Germline V gene data show CDR1 as LGHNA and CDR2 as YSLEER. The CDR3 extends over 13 amino acids. V dropped 8 bases and J dropped 7 bases, with 17 bases sitting between them. The CDR3 loop reads CASGRVGGGTQYF. CDR3 coding DNA: TGCGCCAGCGGCCGAGTCGGAGGGGGGACCCAGTACTTC.

This clonotype has more than one count but fewer than ten. This chain joins TRBV5-1 and TRBJ2-7, with TRBD1 matching over 8 bases. Germline CDR1 SGHRS, CDR2 YFSETQ. There are 14 residues in the CDR3. The V gene end was trimmed by 3 bases and the J gene end by 0 bases; junction bases not matched to a gene: 2. CDR3 in DNA: TGCGCCAGCAGCTCGGGACAGGCCTCCTACGAGCAGTACTTC. Translation gives CASSSGQASYEQYF.

There are a few counts of this clonotype. J is TRBJ2-1 and V is TRBV7-8, with D possibly being TRBD2 (6 bases). The CDR3 has 16 residues. CDR1 SGHVS and CDR2 FQNEAQ come from the germline V gene. The V and J ends lost 3 bases and 1 base respectively, with 13 bases between them. The CDR3: CASSFQPGTSYNEQFF. In DNA form, the CDR3 reads TGTGCCAGCAGCTTTCAACCCGGGACTTCCTACAATGAGCAGTTCTTC.

The chain couples TRBV12-3 or TRBV12-4 to TRBJ2-4, with D perhaps given as TRBD1 or TRBD2 (5 bases each). CDR3 size: 16 residues. V was shortened by 6 bases and J by 5 bases, with 20 bases between the two germline ends. The CDR3 here is CASRPLGESRENIQYF. The DNA of the CDR3 is TGTGCCAGCAGACCCCTGGGGGAAAGTCGGGAAAACATTCAGTACTTC.